This T cell receptor beta chain was profiled in a study of immune cell composition in non-small cell lung cancer. Study-wide results and caveats: TIL tumour reactivity correlated with maximal tumour-associated clone frequency in adenocarcinoma. Squamous lung tumours showed higher top 10 clone scores and clonality than adenocarcinomas.

Of note for this clone: Its cognate antigen is unknown.

DNA was extracted from unsorted cell suspensions stored frozen. The CDR3 is made up of 16 amino acids. Germline V gene sequence: CDR1 SGHDT, CDR2 YYEEEE. Trimming shortened V by 2 bases and J by 0 bases, and 12 bases separated the two germline ends. TCRdb keeps only in-frame clones here, not all; method: immunoSEQ multiplex PCR. The sample has about 3,700 clones, almost 70% seen once. The sample was lung tumor tissue. This clonotype was sampled from a human donor with non-small cell lung cancer. This chain links TRBV5-6 with TRBJ2-1; perhaps TRBD2 as D (6 bases). This chain's CDR3 is CASSLRGLLSYNEQFF. In nucleotides, the CDR3 is TGTGCCAGCAGCTTAAGGGGACTTCTCTCCTACAATGAGCAGTTCTTC.